This T cell receptor (beta chain) came from a study of CD8+ T cells in alopecia areata. Study background: Disease severity was quantified as SALT score of affected scalp area. Study-level results: Scalp clonality and expanded CD8+ clones among the top 100 showed significant decreases with tofacitinib. Greater clonality was observed in lesional scalp samples, especially alopecia totalis/universalis, versus normal scalp.

As for this clone: Its antigen is not identified. Other DNA sequences in the same sample also yield this CDR3.

Following extraction, RNA underwent reverse transcription to cDNA, which served as the sequencing template. Profiled with immunoSEQ multiplex PCR; TCRdb holds only in-frame clones, not every one. In the table there are approximately 210,000 clones, around three fifths of which are singletons. The treatment was: oral pan-JAK inhibitor, 5-10 mg twice daily. V lost 2 bases and J lost 0, with 7 bases in between. This CDR3 comprises 13 residues. Looked up from germline, CDR1 is GTSNPN and CDR2 is SVGIG (reference sequence). This sample comprised CD4+ T cells sorted from blood, obtained at week 24, from a patient treated with tofacitinib. This chain joins TRBV30 and TRBJ1-1; TRBD1 might be the D (5 bases). The TCR originated in a human donor with alopecia areata. DNA of the CDR3: TGTGCCTGGAGTAGGGACCTGAACACTGAAGCTTTCTTT. This translates into CAWSRDLNTEAFF.